Presented here are 28 T cell receptor beta chains from one specimen sequenced in a study of cytomegalovirus exposure and HLA in healthy donors. 13 Jbeta primers and 60 Vbeta primers were used for the PCR. TCRdb's copy holds only in-frame clones and misses some; the assay was immunoSEQ multiplex PCR. The sample yields 40,000 to 45,000 clones, roughly half seen once. Sequenced sample: PBMCs. Receptors were obtained from a human donor in good health.

The V gene is TRBV6-5, the J gene TRBJ2-2, with D tentatively TRBD1 (6 bases). Germline CDR1 is MNHEY and CDR2 is SVGAGI. The CDR3 is 16 amino acids. The ends were cut back, 0 bases at V and 9 bases at J, with 17 bases in the middle. CDR3 in amino acids: CASSYSGGRAVRELFF. In nucleotides, the CDR3 is TGTGCCAGCAGTTACTCTGGGGGCAGGGCCGTAAGGGAGCTGTTTTTT.

The chain employs TRBV2 and TRBJ2-5; TRBD2 matches at 10 bases. After removal of 6 bases from V and 1 base from J, the junction contained 8 bases not matched to a gene. CDR1 SNHLY and CDR2 FYNNEI come from the germline V gene. The CDR3 consists of 16 residues. The CDR3 nucleotides read TGTGCCAGCAGCAATAGCGGGAGGCGAGGCCAAGAGACCCAGTACTTC. Protein: CASSNSGRRGQETQYF.

CDR3 protein: CASSFFRTSGFSSTDTQYF. The CDR3 DNA reads TGTGCCAGCAGTTTTTTTAGGACTAGCGGGTTTTCTAGCACAGATACGCAGTATTTT. This chain connects TRBV27 to TRBJ2-3; 11 nucleotides agree with TRBD2. V gave up 3 bases and J gave up 0 bases; unmatched junction bases: 11. This CDR3 has 19 amino acids. Germline CDR1 and CDR2: MNHEY and SMNVEV (reference sequence).

The chain uses TRBV7-3 and TRBJ2-3, with TRBD1 matching 7 bases. V was clipped by 4 bases and J by 1 base; unmatched bases: 5. CDR1 is SGHTA, CDR2 FQGTGA, per germline. CDR3 length equals 15 residues. The CDR3 nucleotides read TGTGCCAGCAGCTACCAGGGGGACCGCACAGATACGCAGTATTTT. Translating it yields CASSYQGDRTDTQYF.

V is TRBV6-5 and J is TRBJ2-1; no clear D gene. Germline CDR1 reads MNHEY; CDR2 reads SVGAGI. This CDR3 comprises 12 residues. V was trimmed by 7 bases and J by 7 bases, leaving 11 bases between them. The chain's CDR3 is CASKQQPNEQFF. The DNA for the CDR3 is TGTGCCAGCAAACAGCAACCTAATGAGCAGTTCTTC.

The rearrangement joins TRBV7-3 to TRBJ2-3; D is perhaps TRBD2 (5 bases). Trimming shortened V by 6 bases and J by 11 bases, and 30 bases separated the two germline ends. Per germline, CDR1 SGHTA and CDR2 FQGTGA. There are 17 residues in the CDR3. In nucleotides, the CDR3 is TGTGCCAGCAGTCCTACATCTGCGGTAGCGAGCCTGAGGGAGCAGTATTTT. Its protein is CASSPTSAVASLREQYF.

The V call is TRBV7-6, the J call TRBJ1-6, with D hard to call. Trimming took off 1 base at V and 11 bases at J, with 18 bases between the two ends. From germline, CDR1 is SGHVS and CDR2 FNYEAQ. CDR3 size: 16 residues. The CDR3: CASSLEVRGGSAPLHF. CDR3 bases: TGTGCCAGCAGCTTAGAGGTCCGTGGAGGGTCGGCACCCCTCCACTTT.

This clone rates as medium-sized. The J gene is TRBJ2-6, the V gene TRBV10-3; D perhaps matches TRBD1 (5 bases). CDR1 is ENHRY and CDR2 is SYGVKD in the germline V gene. The CDR3 sequence is 15 residues long. The V gene lost 4 bases and the J gene lost 0 bases, with 7 bases spanning the gap. The CDR3 nucleotides are TGTGCCATCAGTGGACAGTCCTCTGGGGCCAACGTCCTGACTTTC. This codes for CAISGQSSGANVLTF.

The genes are TRBV18 and TRBJ2-3; 9 positions agree with TRBD2. J lost 0 bases, V lost 1 base, and 2 bases had no gene match. Germline V gene lookup returns CDR1 KGHSH and CDR2 LQKENI. The CDR3 spans 16 residues. CDR3 protein: CASSPQAGGSTDTQYF. The CDR3 bases are TGTGCCAGCTCACCACAAGCGGGGGGAAGCACAGATACGCAGTATTTT.

This clone has more than one count but fewer than ten. CDR3 sequence: CSVDTEAVSEAFF. The CDR3, as DNA: TGCAGCGTTGATACGGAGGCAGTCTCTGAAGCTTTCTTT. V is TRBV29-1 and J is TRBJ1-1, with D hard to call. V lost 3 bases, J lost 6 bases, and 14 bases lay in between. The CDR3 is 13 amino acids. The germline V gene has CDR1 SQVTM and CDR2 ANQGSEA.

V gene TRBV2 combines with J gene TRBJ2-7; TRBD1 agrees at 9 bases. The V segment lost 4 bases and the J segment 6 bases; nucleotides outside the gene matches: 10. From germline, CDR1 is SNHLY and CDR2 FYNNEI. This CDR3 has 15 amino acids. CDR3 nucleotides: TGTGCCAGCAGTGGTACAGGGGGCCTTTCCGGCGAGCAGTACTTC. As protein: CASSGTGGLSGEQYF.

The chain links TRBV9 to TRBJ1-4, with unresolved D. The CDR3 has 16 amino acids. The germline V gene has CDR1 SGDLS and CDR2 YYNGEE. The V gene lost 3 bases and the J gene lost 3 bases, with 15 bases spanning the gap. The CDR3 nucleotides read TGTGCCAGCAGCGATGGACCGAGAGGGTCTAATGAAAAACTGTTTTTT. Encoded protein: CASSDGPRGSNEKLFF.

This clone was seen a handful of times. This rearrangement joins TRBV7-9 to TRBJ2-5; tentative D call: TRBD2 (7 bases). Germline V CDR1 and CDR2: SEHNR, FQNEAQ (reference sequence). Trimming took 8 bases from V and 5 from J, leaving 18 bases between them. The CDR3 is 14 residues long. DNA for the CDR3: TGTGCCAGCGTTACGGGGGGCGGGGTGGAGACCCAGTACTTC. It codes for CASVTGGGVETQYF.

The V and J genes are TRBV4-1 and TRBJ2-7, with 7 bases lining up with TRBD2. The CDR3 is made up of 17 amino acids. Losses at the gene ends were 1 base for V and 0 bases for J; bases not matched to a gene: 9. Germline V lookup: CDR1 MGHRA, CDR2 YSYEKL. The CDR3 coding sequence is TGCGCCAGCAGCCAAGCGTCCGGCGGGAGACTCTCCTACGAGCAGTACTTC. This codes for CASSQASGGRLSYEQYF.

This clone was counted a few times. The V gene is TRBV9, the J gene TRBJ1-2; weak D call: TRBD1 (6 bases). Germline V gene data show CDR1 as SGDLS and CDR2 as YYNGEE. The V end was cut by 0 bases, the J end by 8 bases, with 14 bases between. This CDR3 comprises 14 residues. CDR3 residues: CASSVVGGVGGYTF. For the CDR3, the DNA is TGTGCCAGCAGCGTAGTAGGGGGAGTTGGGGGCTACACCTTC.

V and J are TRBV5-8 and TRBJ1-4, with 9 bases that match TRBD1. Germline trimming cut 2 bases from V and 7 bases from J; bases unmatched to any gene: 12. The length of the CDR3 is 17 residues. The germline V gene has CDR1 SGHTS and CDR2 YDEGEE. The CDR3 nucleotides read TGTGCCAGCAGCTTCGGCGGGACAGGGCTCTTGATTGAAAAACTGTTTTTT. Translated, it gives CASSFGGTGLLIEKLFF.

As DNA, the CDR3 is TGTGCCAGCAGCTCCATGACAGGCCCACTGTATGGCTACACCTTC. Translating it yields CASSSMTGPLYGYTF. The rearrangement links TRBV7-2 to TRBJ1-2; perhaps TRBD1 as D (6 bases). Germline V gene data show CDR1 as SGHTA and CDR2 as FQGNSA. Trimming took off 4 bases at V and 5 bases at J, with 17 bases between the two ends. This CDR3 has 15 residues.

The chain has TRBV4-1 and TRBJ2-1, with 10 bases lining up with TRBD2. Germline values: CDR1 MGHRA, CDR2 YSYEKL. Losses at the gene ends were 2 bases for V and 8 bases for J; bases not matched to a gene: 15. This CDR3 region has 18 residues. CDR3 protein: CASSQTPVGSGGIDEQFF. In DNA form, the CDR3 reads TGCGCCAGCAGCCAAACCCCCGTGGGTAGCGGGGGGATAGATGAGCAGTTCTTC.

The chain is built from TRBV2 and TRBJ1-2; D call uncertain. In germline, CDR1 is SNHLY, CDR2 FYNNEI. The CDR3 is 15 residues long. The V end was cut by 4 bases, the J end by 3 bases, with 15 bases between. DNA of the CDR3: TGTGCCAGCAGTGCTGGCGGGGTGAAGGACTATGGCTACACCTTC. Amino acids: CASSAGGVKDYGYTF.

CDR3 bases: TGTGCCAGCAGCTTAGACGGACAGGGGCCTAACCAGTATTTT. Its translation: CASSLDGQGPNQYF. This chain connects TRBV7-9 to TRBJ2-3; 9 positions match TRBD1. The germline CDR1 and CDR2 sequences are SEHNR and FQNEAQ (reference sequence). V lost 1 base, J lost 12 bases, and 8 bases stayed unmatched. The CDR3 runs to 14 residues.

The chain recombines TRBV11-1 with TRBJ1-3; 7 bases fit TRBD1. V dropped 5 bases and J dropped 0; count of bases not matched to a gene: 10. CDR1 SGHAT and CDR2 FQDESV come from the germline V gene (reference sequence). The CDR3 sequence is 17 residues long. The CDR3 bases are TGTGCCAGCAGCCGGACTACAGGGGCCTTCTCTGGAAACACCATATATTTT. Its translation is CASSRTTGAFSGNTIYF. Looking up the rest from reference TRBV11-1 and TRBJ1-3 gives the full variable domain: EAEVAQSPRYKITEKSQAVAFWCDPISGHATLYWYRQILGQGPELLVQFQDESVVDDSQLPKDRFSAERLKGVDSTLKIQPAELGDSAMYLCASSRTTGAFSGNTIYFGEGSWLTVV.

The V and J genes are TRBV18 and TRBJ2-3; a weak D match, TRBD2 (5 bases). Germline CDR1 is KGHSH and CDR2 is LQKENI. Trimming took off 2 bases at V and 3 bases at J, with 21 bases between the two ends. The CDR3 has 18 amino acids. CDR3 loop: CASSPGLGGRSGTDTQYF. The CDR3, as DNA: TGTGCCAGCTCACCAGGGCTCGGCGGCCGGTCGGGGACAGATACGCAGTATTTT. Using reference TRBV18 and TRBJ2-3 for the parts outside the CDR3, the full variable domain is NAGVMQNPRHLVRRRGQEARLRCSPMKGHSHVYWYRQLPEEGLKFMVYLQKENIIDESGMPKERFSAEFPKEGPSILRIQQVVRGDSAAYFCASSPGLGGRSGTDTQYFGPGTRLTVL.

A few counts support this clone. The rearrangement joins TRBV5-1 to TRBJ1-4; D is perhaps TRBD1 (5 bases). Looked up from germline, CDR1 is SGHRS and CDR2 is YFSETQ. This CDR3 comprises 14 residues. V dropped 2 bases and J dropped 7 bases, with 12 bases sitting between them. This chain's CDR3 is CASSFGGEGEKLFF. The CDR3 coding sequence is TGCGCCAGCAGCTTTGGAGGGGAAGGTGAAAAACTGTTTTTT. Drawing the rest from reference TRBV5-1 and TRBJ1-4, the complete variable domain is KAGVTQTPRYLIKTRGQQVTLSCSPISGHRSVSWYQQTPGQGLQFLFEYFSETQRNKGNFPGRFSGRQFSNSRSEMNVSTLELGDSALYLCASSFGGEGEKLFFGSGTQLSVL.

The chain combines TRBV9 with TRBJ2-3; D is ambiguous. The CDR3 has 11 amino acids. Germline CDR1 and CDR2: SGDLS and YYNGEE. The germline V and J ends were trimmed by 4 bases and 7 bases, with 7 bases remaining between them. CDR3 protein: CASSLKNTQYF. Here the CDR3 DNA reads TGTGCCAGCAGCCTAAAAAATACGCAGTATTTT.

The chain has TRBV19 and TRBJ1-1; TRBD1 is a possible D gene (6 bases). V dropped 3 bases and J dropped 4 bases, with 15 bases sitting between them. The CDR3 has 15 residues. The germline V gene encodes CDR1 LNHDA and CDR2 SQIVND (reference sequence). For the CDR3, the DNA is TGTGCCAGTAGTATGTGGGGGCAGGGTGGCACTGAAGCTTTCTTT. Protein: CASSMWGQGGTEAFF.

This clone occurred a few times. The chain employs TRBV21-1 and TRBJ1-4. TRBV21-1 is marked as a pseudogene. The CDR3 is 15 residues long. The CDR3 protein is CASSARLRGGEKLFF. CDR3 bases: TGTGCCAGCAGCGCCCGACTTCGGGGTGGTGAAAAACTGTTTTTT.

This clone occurred a few times. The chain couples TRBV15 to TRBJ1-2; D gene uncertain. V was pared by 0 bases and J by 2 bases, with 10 bases between. This CDR3 is built from 15 residues. Germline lookup yields CDR1 LNHNV and CDR2 YYDKDF (reference sequence). This chain's CDR3 is CATSRDSRLNYGYTF. The CDR3 DNA reads TGTGCCACCAGCAGAGACAGTCGACTAAACTATGGCTACACCTTC.

The chain uses TRBV19 and TRBJ1-5; TRBD1 is a possible D gene (5 bases). Per the germline V gene, CDR1 is LNHDA and CDR2 is SQIVND (reference sequence). The CDR3 contains 15 residues. With 5 bases removed from V and 4 bases from J, the gap between germline ends came to 15 bases. In DNA, the CDR3 is TGTGCCAGTAGTCGGAAGCGGGACGGGAATCAGCCCCAGCATTTT. Protein: CASSRKRDGNQPQHF.